Below are 16 T cell receptor beta chains sequenced from a single sample in a study of blood T cells in healthy people across ages. Primed by a sample-barcoded 5' primer and a J-beta primer mix, a second PCR proceeded for 7 to 11 cycles. TCRdb ran MiXCR on the 5' RACE reads and lists one entry per CDR3 protein. The sample lists hundreds of thousands of distinct CDR3 sequences; about 32% were seen once. The sequenced sample was blood. These receptor sequences come from a woman of 80 years or more in good health.

This clonotype appeared a few times. The rearrangement links TRBV27 to TRBJ1-6, with D uncertain. The CDR3 is 13 amino acids. Germline V CDR1 and CDR2: MNHEY, SMNVEV (reference sequence). The germline V and J ends were trimmed by 2 bases and 12 bases, with 11 bases remaining between them. The CDR3 loop is CASSLNSEGPLHF. As DNA, the CDR3 is TGTGCCAGCAGTTTAAATTCAGAGGGACCCCTCCACTTT.

This clonotype was seen repeatedly, ten times or more. The J gene is TRBJ1-5, the V gene TRBV28; maybe TRBD1 (6 bases). CDR1 and CDR2 (germline): MDHEN, SYDVKM. V was pared by 6 bases and J by 0 bases, with 15 bases between. The CDR3 has 16 amino acids. For the CDR3, the DNA is TGTGCCAGCAGCCAACGGACAGACCCTAGCAATCAGCCCCAGCATTTT. Translation gives CASSQRTDPSNQPQHF.

In this sample, this clonotype turned up many times. CDR3 loop: CAIRSALSTDTQYF. CDR3 nucleotides: TGTGCCATCAGGTCCGCACTCTCCACAGATACGCAGTATTTT. This sequence joins TRBV10-3 and TRBJ2-3, with D uncertain. Germline CDR1 ENHRY, CDR2 SYGVKD. The CDR3 spans 14 residues. V shed 6 bases and J shed 2 bases, with 12 bases lying between them.

This clonotype was counted a few times. The CDR3: CASRTGTVNTGELFF. CDR3 in DNA: TGTGCCAGCAGGACCGGGACGGTGAACACCGGGGAGCTGTTTTTT. The chain joins TRBV12-3 or TRBV12-4 to TRBJ2-2; D possibly matches TRBD1 or TRBD2 (5 bases each). This CDR3 spans 15 amino acids. Trimming took off 6 bases at V and 1 base at J, with 12 bases between the two ends.

As regards this clonotype: A much larger clone is a single base away; this may be a read error. V usage is TRBV5-6 and J usage is TRBJ2-1; 11 bases are shared with TRBD2. Germline V gives CDR1 SGHDT, CDR2 YYEEEE. The CDR3 consists of 17 residues. The CDR3 spells CAGSLEVSGGAYNEQFF. Written as DNA, the CDR3 is TGTGCCGGCAGCTTGGAGGTTAGCGGGGGGGCCTACAATGAGCAGTTCTTC.

V is TRBV5-1 and J is TRBJ2-6; D uncertain. Trimming removed 3 bases at V and 3 bases at J, with 7 bases between. CDR3 size: 14 residues. Germline values: CDR1 SGHRS, CDR2 YFSETQ. CDR3 sequence: CASSSSGGANVLTF. Written as DNA, the CDR3 is TGCGCCAGCAGCTCCTCGGGTGGGGCCAACGTCCTGACTTTC.

The chain has TRBV12-3 or TRBV12-4 and TRBJ2-7, with TRBD1 matching 9 bases. Trimming removed 0 bases from V and 3 bases from J; junction bases left unmatched: 3. The CDR3 extends over 15 amino acids. Here the CDR3 DNA reads TGTGCCAGCAGTTTAGCGGGACAGGGAATCTACGAGCAGTACTTC. It codes for CASSLAGQGIYEQYF.

V gene TRBV30 combines with J gene TRBJ1-2; no firm D call. V was trimmed by 2 bases and J by 2 bases, leaving 18 bases between them. CDR1 is GTSNPN and CDR2 is SVGIG in the germline V gene (reference sequence). CDR3 length equals 16 residues. The CDR3 sequence is CAWSPGGSLQNYGYTF. CDR3 in DNA: TGTGCCTGGAGTCCGGGCGGGTCCCTCCAGAACTATGGCTACACCTTC.

The rearrangement links TRBV6-5 to TRBJ2-5, with 9 bases aligning to TRBD1. CDR1 MNHEY and CDR2 SVGAGI come from the germline V gene. Trimming cost V 10 bases and J 1 base; bases outside gene matches: 10. This CDR3 has 15 residues. The DNA of the CDR3 is TGTGCCACTAAACCGGGACAGGGCCTCCAAGAGACCCAGTACTTC. Its translation is CATKPGQGLQETQYF.

This clonotype was recorded a few times. One base away lies a much larger clone, so this may be a sequencing read error. The chain uses TRBV25-1 and TRBJ2-3; perhaps TRBD1 as D (6 bases). This CDR3 has 15 residues. CDR1 is MGHDK and CDR2 is SYGVNS in the germline V gene. The CDR3 region has the DNA TGTGCCAGCAGTGAATCAGGGGCTCTCGTGGATACGCCGTATTTT. Protein sequence: CASSESGALVDTPYF.

In its sample, this clonotype was seen a few times. This sequence joins TRBV3-1 and TRBJ1-5, with 9 bases that match TRBD1. The CDR3 loop spans 14 amino acids. Germline V gives CDR1 LGHDT, CDR2 YNNKEL (reference sequence). V dropped 4 bases and J dropped 5; count of bases not matched to a gene: 3. CDR3 residues: CASSRDRGYQPQHF. CDR3 bases: TGTGCCAGCAGCCGTGACAGGGGGTATCAGCCCCAGCATTTT.

This clonotype was recorded a few times. The chain uses TRBV6-5 and TRBJ2-2; 9 bases match TRBD1. Looked up from germline, CDR1 is MNHEY and CDR2 is SVGAGI. With 6 bases clipped from V and 3 bases from J, the junction kept 2 bases outside the gene matches. The CDR3 length is 14 residues. The DNA for the CDR3 is TGTGCCAGCAGGACAGGGGGGGACACCGGGGAGCTGTTTTTT. Translating it yields CASRTGGDTGELFF.

As DNA, the CDR3 is TGTGCCTGGAGTCAAACTAATGAAAAACTGTTTTTT. It specifies CAWSQTNEKLFF. The chain links TRBV30 to TRBJ1-4; D gene uncertain. The CDR3 is 12 amino acids. Trimming took 2 bases from V and 1 from J, leaving 2 bases between them. Germline CDR1 and CDR2: GTSNPN and SVGIG (reference sequence).

This clonotype has a count of ten or more. J is TRBJ1-6 and V is TRBV3-1; D perhaps matches TRBD1 (5 bases). V was trimmed by 1 base and J by 6 bases, leaving 10 bases between them. Germline V gives CDR1 LGHDT, CDR2 YNNKEL (reference sequence). The CDR3 spans 15 residues. CDR3 sequence reads: CASSQGRGSNSPLHF. In DNA form, the CDR3 reads TGTGCCAGCAGCCAAGGGAGGGGATCTAATTCACCCCTCCACTTT. The full variable domain, rest sourced from reference TRBV3-1 and TRBJ1-6, is DTAVSQTPKYLVTQMGNDKSIKCEQNLGHDTMYWYKQDSKKFLKIMFSYNNKELIINETVPNRFSPKSPDKAHLNLHINSLELGDSAVYFCASSQGRGSNSPLHFGNGTRLTVT.

The chain recombines TRBV7-2 with TRBJ1-5, with TRBD1 matching 7 bases. Germline CDR1 reads SGHTA; CDR2 reads FQGNSA. The CDR3 contains 17 residues. Germline trimming cut 2 bases from V and 5 bases from J; bases unmatched to any gene: 12. CDR3 DNA sequence: TGTGCCAGCAGCTTAAAGGTCGGGACAGCTCCTGATCAGCCCCAGCATTTT. It encodes CASSLKVGTAPDQPQHF.

Only a few counts were recorded for this clonotype. A read error may be the cause here, since a much bigger clone is one base away. J is TRBJ2-7 and V is TRBV10-3, with 7 bases fitting TRBD1. The DNA end lines up better with TRBJ2-5; the J call may be wrong. Germline CDR1 and CDR2: ENHRY and SYGVKD. CDR3 length: 13 residues. This chain's CDR3 is CAISGQDRRTQYF. CDR3 in DNA: TGTGCCATCAGCGGACAGGACCGTCGGACCCAGTACTTC.